This T cell receptor (beta chain) was captured in a study of T cell changes during pregnancy in multiple sclerosis. This CDR3 has 19 amino acids. Trimming removed 5 bases at V and 3 bases at J, with 23 bases between. From germline, CDR1 is SGHVS and CDR2 FQNEAQ. Repertoires were generated with immunoSEQ multiplex PCR, while TCRdb's copy carries only in-frame clones and drops some. This table holds 70,000 to 85,000 clones, 92% found once. The clonotype originates from a female donor with multiple sclerosis, enrolled in a pregnancy study. The chain employs TRBV7-8 and TRBJ2-6; D might be TRBD1 (6 bases). Source: peripheral blood, taken before pregnancy. The CDR3 DNA sequence: TGTGCCAGCAGCCCAACCCGGACAGTGGACTTTGGTGGGGCCAACGTCCTGACTTTC. Its translation is CASSPTRTVDFGGANVLTF.